The entry below gives a single TCR beta chain sequence along with its context. Its antigen is undetermined. Using immunoSEQ multiplex PCR, the repertoire was profiled, and TCRdb retains in-frame clones only, with some absent. The sample has roughly 250,000 clones; approximately 83% are singletons. The data belong to a study of cytomegalovirus exposure and HLA in healthy donors. Between the trimmed V and J ends, which lost 2 bases and 7 bases, there was a span of 24 bases. The CDR3 is 18 residues long. Looked up from germline, CDR1 is MNHNS and CDR2 is SASEGT. Study outcomes and limitations: Most TCR sequences were rare, but some public TCRs occurred in many donors.

The chain recombines TRBV6-1 with TRBJ1-5; tentative D call: TRBD1 (5 bases). The sample comprised PBMCs. The clonotype was recovered from a woman between 25 and 40 years old in good health and CMV-seropositive. The CDR3 DNA is TGTGCCAGCAGTGAATCCCTTTGGGGGGGAGAAGGTTGGCAGCCCCAGCATTTT. It specifies CASSESLWGGEGWQPQHF.